This passage covers 8 T cell receptor beta chains from one sample sequenced in a study of vaccination and CD4 T cells after COVID-19. The treatment: 10-day PBMC culture with coronavirus spike peptide pools or control peptides (ViraFEST assay). At the Johns Hopkins FTIC core, DNA taken from cultured CD4+ T cells was sequenced by way of the Oncomine TCR Beta short-read assay. TCRdb recomputed calls from the PCR reads with MiXCR, one row per CDR3 protein. This table has more than 10,000 distinct CDR3 sequences, around 73% appearing once. The antigens of these receptors remain unknown. The specimen was CD4+ T cells from blood, cultured in vitro. The receptors stem from a human donor who had recovered from COVID-19.

The V gene is TRBV7-2, the J gene TRBJ1-2, with a tentative D call TRBD1 (5 bases). V was cut by 5 bases and J by 0 bases, with 7 bases left in between. CDR3 length: 13 residues. Germline V lookup: CDR1 SGHTA, CDR2 FQGNSA. The CDR3 nucleotides read TGTGCCAGCAGCGTACAGGCTAACTATGGCTACACCTTC. This codes for CASSVQANYGYTF.

By share, this clonotype ranks as medium-sized. The V and J genes are TRBV7-9 and TRBJ2-2; 11 nucleotides agree with TRBD1. The V gene's germline CDR1 is SEHNR and CDR2 FQNEAQ (reference sequence). With V trimmed by 5 bases and J by 4 bases, 9 bases remained unmatched. The CDR3 contains 17 residues. The CDR3 here is CASSPVDRGLSTGELFF. CDR3 sequence (DNA): TGTGCCAGCAGCCCGGTGGACAGGGGGCTAAGCACCGGGGAGCTGTTTTTT.

The chain employs TRBV7-2 and TRBJ2-2; D is unclear. Germline assignment: CDR1 SGHTA and CDR2 FQGNSA. This CDR3 has 16 amino acids. V was trimmed by 2 bases and J by 0 bases, leaving 10 bases between them. The CDR3 protein is CASSLMSTSNTGELFF. DNA for the CDR3: TGTGCCAGCAGCTTAATGTCTACCTCGAACACCGGGGAGCTGTTTTTT.

The chain joins TRBV24-1 to TRBJ2-5; perhaps TRBD2 as D (6 bases). The CDR3 covers 14 residues. The germline V gene encodes CDR1 KGHDR and CDR2 SFDVKD. The ends were cut back, 7 bases at V and 2 bases at J, with 13 bases in the middle. The CDR3 loop reads CATREGGPQETQYF. Here the CDR3 DNA reads TGTGCCACCAGGGAGGGAGGCCCTCAAGAGACCCAGTACTTC.

The sample holds a few counts of this clonotype. This chain joins TRBV19 and TRBJ1-5, with D possibly TRBD1 on 5 matching bases. This CDR3 region has 13 residues. V gave up 3 bases and J gave up 7 bases, with 10 bases separating them. Germline V gene sequence: CDR1 LNHDA, CDR2 SQIVND (reference sequence). The chain's CDR3 is CASSIVGTQPQHF. In nucleotides, the CDR3 is TGTGCCAGTAGTATTGTCGGGACCCAGCCCCAGCATTTT.

This chain joins TRBV20-1 and TRBJ2-7; perhaps D is TRBD1 or TRBD2 (5 bases each). The CDR3 spans 15 residues. Trimming stripped 2 bases from V and 5 bases from J, with 19 bases between. Germline loops: CDR1 DFQATT, CDR2 SNEGSKA (reference sequence). CDR3: CSARLGVSPFDEQYF. The DNA for the CDR3 is TGCAGTGCTAGACTGGGGGTGTCCCCCTTCGACGAGCAGTACTTC.

This chain connects TRBV11-2 to TRBJ2-7; D possibly uses TRBD1 or TRBD2 (5 bases each). The V end was cut by 1 base, the J end by 0 bases, with 16 bases between. The CDR3 extends over 17 amino acids. Germline lookup yields CDR1 SGHAT and CDR2 FQNNGV. The CDR3 region is CASSLVLVRDDSYEQYF. The CDR3 coding sequence is TGTGCCAGCAGCTTAGTATTGGTCCGGGACGACTCCTACGAGCAGTACTTC.

The genes are TRBV7-9 and TRBJ1-3; D gene uncertain. CDR1 is SEHNR and CDR2 is FQNEAQ in the germline V gene (reference sequence). The CDR3 is 16 residues long. V dropped 3 bases and J dropped 0 bases, with 12 bases sitting between them. CDR3 sequence: CASSFDGRASGNTIYF. CDR3 coding DNA: TGTGCCAGCAGCTTTGATGGACGGGCCTCTGGAAACACCATATATTTT.